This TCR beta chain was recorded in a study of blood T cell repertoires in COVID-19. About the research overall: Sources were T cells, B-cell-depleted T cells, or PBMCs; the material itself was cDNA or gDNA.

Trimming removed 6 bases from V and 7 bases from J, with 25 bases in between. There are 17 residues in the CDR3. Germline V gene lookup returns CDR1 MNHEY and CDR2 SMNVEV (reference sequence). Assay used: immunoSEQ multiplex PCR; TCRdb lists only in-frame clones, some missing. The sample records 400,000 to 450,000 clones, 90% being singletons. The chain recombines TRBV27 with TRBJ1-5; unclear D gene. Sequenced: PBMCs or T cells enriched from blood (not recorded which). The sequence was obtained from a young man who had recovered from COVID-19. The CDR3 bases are TGTGCCAGCAGCCCTTCCGTAGTGTTTTCGGTTCGGCAGCCCCAGCATTTT. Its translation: CASSPSVVFSVRQPQHF.